This TCR beta chain originates from a study of T cell responses to AZD1222 COVID-19 vaccine. Overall study results and limits: Baseline seropositivity characterized only six or seven AZD1222 recipients.

The table came from immunoSEQ multiplex PCR; TCRdb's copy has only in-frame clones and leaves some out. The sample has 140,000 to 150,000 clones, about 82% seen once. Concerning this clone: The antigen is not known.

V was pared by 4 bases and J by 2 bases, with 1 base of the junction left unmatched. The CDR3 contains 12 residues. CDR1 is GTSNPN, CDR2 SVGIG, per germline (reference sequence). Sample: peripheral blood, taken 28 days after the second AZD1222 dose. The genes are TRBV30 and TRBJ2-5; 7 bases map to TRBD2. This receptor was taken from an adult who received the AZD1222 COVID-19 vaccine. The CDR3 nucleotides are TGTGCCTGGACGCGGGGGCAAGAGACCCAGTACTTC. This translates into CAWTRGQETQYF. The variable domain in full, completed from reference TRBV30 and TRBJ2-5, reads SQTIHQWPATLVQPVGSPLSLECTVEGTSNPNLYWYRQAAGRGLQLLFYSVGIGQISSEVPQNLSASRPQDRQFILSSKKLLLSDSGFYLCAWTRGQETQYFGPGTRLLVL.